The 13 T cell receptor beta chains reported below all come from one sample, sequenced in a study of cytomegalovirus exposure and HLA in healthy donors. TCRdb's copy holds only in-frame clones and misses some; the assay was immunoSEQ multiplex PCR. The sample holds under 250,000 clones, 80% to 90% seen once. The sequenced sample was PBMCs. The source is a woman between 18 and 30 years old in good health and CMV-seropositive.

The chain combines TRBV18 with TRBJ2-2; D call uncertain. The CDR3 extends over 16 amino acids. Germline CDR1 and CDR2: KGHSH and LQKENI. With 3 bases removed from V and 5 bases from J, the gap between germline ends came to 16 bases. Here the CDR3 DNA reads TGTGCCAGCTCACCTTTAACGATAGACTGGACCGGGGAGCTGTTTTTT. Its protein is CASSPLTIDWTGELFF.

The chain joins TRBV25-1 to TRBJ2-1; the D gene is possibly TRBD2 (6 bases). Trimming left V 1 base short and J 5 bases short, with 15 bases between. Per the germline V gene, CDR1 is MGHDK and CDR2 is SYGVNS. The CDR3 loop spans 16 amino acids. CDR3 in amino acids: CASSEFGSINNNEQFF. The CDR3 DNA sequence: TGTGCCAGCAGTGAATTCGGGAGTATAAATAACAATGAGCAGTTCTTC. Full variable domain (missing parts from reference TRBV25-1 and TRBJ2-1): EADIYQTPRYLVIGTGKKITLECSQTMGHDKMYWYQQDPGMELHLIHYSYGVNSTEKGDLSSESTVSRIRTEHFPLTLESARPSHTSQYLCASSEFGSINNNEQFFGPGTRLTVL.

The chain carries TRBV30 and TRBJ2-7, with 7 bases that match TRBD2. V was pared by 0 bases and J by 2 bases, with 10 bases of the junction left unmatched. Germline assignment: CDR1 GTSNPN and CDR2 SVGIG (reference sequence). The CDR3 is 16 amino acids. CDR3 region: CAWSVWGGGKPYEQYF. The CDR3 nucleotides read TGTGCCTGGAGTGTTTGGGGGGGAGGGAAACCCTACGAGCAGTACTTC.

The chain couples TRBV5-1 to TRBJ1-2; D call uncertain. The V and J ends lost 4 bases and 8 bases respectively, with 21 bases between them. Germline assignment: CDR1 SGHRS and CDR2 YFSETQ. CDR3 size: 15 residues. CDR3 coding DNA: TGCGCCAGCAGCACCACCCCACTCCTTTCTAAGGGCTACACCTTC. Protein product: CASSTTPLLSKGYTF.

A few counts support this clone. The chain joins TRBV7-9 to TRBJ2-2; 11 bases line up with TRBD2. This CDR3 has 14 amino acids. V was pared by 7 bases and J by 4 bases, with 2 bases of the junction left unmatched. Germline CDR1 and CDR2: SEHNR and FQNEAQ (reference sequence). The DNA of the CDR3 is TGTGCCAGCACTAGCGGGAGGTTCACCGGGGAGCTGTTTTTT. Amino acid sequence: CASTSGRFTGELFF.

The chain joins TRBV30 to TRBJ1-1, with TRBD1 as a possible D gene (6 bases). V was trimmed by 3 bases and J by 1 base, leaving 9 bases between them. This CDR3 comprises 13 residues. Per germline, CDR1 GTSNPN and CDR2 SVGIG (reference sequence). The CDR3 DNA reads as TGTGCCTGGAGGACAGGCCCGAACACTGAAGCTTTCTTT. It specifies CAWRTGPNTEAFF. The variable domain in full, completed from reference TRBV30 and TRBJ1-1, reads SQTIHQWPATLVQPVGSPLSLECTVEGTSNPNLYWYRQAAGRGLQLLFYSVGIGQISSEVPQNLSASRPQDRQFILSSKKLLLSDSGFYLCAWRTGPNTEAFFGQGTRLTVV.

CDR3 loop: CASSSDLGIQGAYEQYF. The CDR3 DNA reads as TGTGCCAGCAGCTCCGACCTGGGGATACAGGGGGCCTACGAGCAGTACTTC. The chain carries TRBV7-3 and TRBJ2-7; 8 bases agree with TRBD1. Germline values: CDR1 SGHTA, CDR2 FQGTGA. Trimming at V came to 4 bases and at J to 2 bases, leaving 13 bases not matched to a gene. The CDR3 runs to 17 residues.

This clone was observed a single time. The chain employs TRBV5-4 and TRBJ1-2; D might be TRBD1 (6 bases). Germline CDR1 reads SGHNT; CDR2 reads YYREEE (reference sequence). The CDR3 runs to 15 residues. V was cut by 2 bases and J by 3 bases, with 14 bases left in between. CDR3: CASSFGGRNDYGYTF. Here the CDR3 DNA reads TGTGCCAGCAGCTTCGGGGGGCGCAACGACTATGGCTACACCTTC.

The V call is TRBV27, the J call TRBJ1-2; 9 nucleotides line up with TRBD1. CDR1 and CDR2 from the germline V gene are MNHEY and SMNVEV (reference sequence). V was clipped by 2 bases and J by 5 bases; unmatched bases: 3. This CDR3 is 14 amino acids long. CDR3 loop: CASSLGGQGYGYTF. The CDR3 DNA reads TGTGCCAGCAGTTTAGGGGGACAGGGTTATGGCTACACCTTC.

This chain joins TRBV6-1 and TRBJ2-1, with TRBD1 matching over 9 bases. The CDR3 extends over 14 amino acids. With 8 bases clipped from V and 3 bases from J, the junction kept 5 bases outside the gene matches. Germline V gene sequence: CDR1 MNHNS, CDR2 SASEGT. CDR3 protein: CASSGQGVYNEQFF. DNA of the CDR3: TGTGCCAGCTCGGGACAGGGTGTCTACAATGAGCAGTTCTTC.

The J gene is TRBJ2-3, the V gene TRBV25-1; a possible D gene is TRBD2 (5 bases). The CDR3 runs to 15 residues. Germline V gives CDR1 MGHDK, CDR2 SYGVNS. The V and J ends lost 1 base and 2 bases respectively, with 10 bases between them. CDR3 nucleotide sequence: TGTGCCAGCAGTGAATCAAAGACTACCACAGATACGCAGTATTTT. Translating gives CASSESKTTTDTQYF.

The chain links TRBV5-1 to TRBJ2-7; TRBD1 agrees at 7 bases. The V segment lost 5 bases and the J segment 7 bases; nucleotides outside the gene matches: 12. Germline V CDR1 and CDR2: SGHRS, YFSETQ. The CDR3 has 14 residues. The CDR3 sequence is CASRSIDRAWEQYF. CDR3 sequence (DNA): TGCGCCAGCAGAAGCATCGACAGGGCCTGGGAGCAGTACTTC.

This clone has a single count. This chain links TRBV7-9 with TRBJ2-3; perhaps TRBD2 as D (5 bases). The V and J ends lost 5 bases and 1 base respectively, with 16 bases between them. The germline V gene has CDR1 SEHNR and CDR2 FQNEAQ (reference sequence). The CDR3 loop spans 16 amino acids. The CDR3 DNA reads TGTGCCAGCAGCCTGTCTCGTAGCGACCGCACAGATACGCAGTATTTT. As protein: CASSLSRSDRTDTQYF.